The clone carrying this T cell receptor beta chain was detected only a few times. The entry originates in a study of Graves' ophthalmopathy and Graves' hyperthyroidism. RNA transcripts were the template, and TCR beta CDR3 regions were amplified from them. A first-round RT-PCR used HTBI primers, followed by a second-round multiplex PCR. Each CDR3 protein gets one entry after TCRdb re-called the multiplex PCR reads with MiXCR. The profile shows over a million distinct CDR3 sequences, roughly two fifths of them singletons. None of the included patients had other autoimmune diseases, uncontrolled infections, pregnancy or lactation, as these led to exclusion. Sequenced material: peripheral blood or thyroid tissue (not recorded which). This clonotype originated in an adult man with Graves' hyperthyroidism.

The CDR3 sequence: CAIHTQGAGYGYTF. The CDR3 DNA is TGTGCCATTCACACCCAGGGGGCCGGCTATGGCTACACCTTC. The chain couples TRBV30 to TRBJ1-2; 8 positions agree with TRBD1. Trimming removed 8 bases from V and 4 bases from J; junction bases left unmatched: 12. This CDR3 has 14 residues. Germline lookup yields CDR1 GTSNPN and CDR2 SVGIG (reference sequence).